The following is a TCR beta chain sequence with its context. Its antigen remains unidentified. No base quality values were provided; no much bigger clone lies one nucleotide off. The sample belongs to a study of cytomegalovirus exposure and HLA in healthy donors (TCRdb year 2017). Describing the broader study: According to an earlier analysis of 587 of the donors, about 190 million T cells yielded 117 million unique TCR beta sequences and about 300 Gb of sequence data. The T cell repertoires of roughly 660 subjects were profiled by immunosequencing and related to cytomegalovirus serostatus. Donor age, sex, ethnicity and CMV serostatus were compiled together with the repertoire data. Roughly 5 DR-DQ haplotypes were handled as single units for association and clustering, since linkage in the cohort was strong. The number of donors typed differed by locus, with 629-630 for A, B, C, DRB1 and DQB1, around 500 for DQA1, 600 to 610 for DPA1, and approximately 470 for DPB1. Among a few hundred genotyped donors of the cohort, an average of approximately 250,000 unique TCR beta nucleotide sequences were sequenced per donor, around 20% of them non-productive. An earlier analysis of about 620 of the donors applied high-throughput TCR beta sequencing to assess whether each TCR beta V gene segment acted as functional or pseudogenic. HLA typing covered class I and class II loci at four-digit resolution. In a later genetic analysis, genome-wide SNP genotypes for about three fifths of the 666 donors were used, and that subset was treated as a discovery cohort. Roughly 300 gigabases of sequencing data and around 85 million unique TCR sequences made up an early release that covered under 750 HLA-typed donors. The genetic ancestry cluster associated with self-reported Caucasian donors included 70% to 85% of the approximately 410 genotyped donors. The later analysis used no new phenotypic data to find candidate immune exposures, relying instead on TCR beta sequences and their occurrence across donors. Every repertoire in the discovery cohort had been generated on one and the same sequencing platform. The study aimed to test whether signatures of past pathogen exposure could be identified by cataloging public T cell receptors. To predict cytomegalovirus infection status, the study combined high-throughput TCR immunosequencing, statistical association of individual TCRs with disease status, and machine learning. Besides the first cohort of 550 to 750 subjects, a separate validation cohort made up of roughly 130 different subjects was used. In a later analysis, previously published TCR beta repertoires from 670 or so donors were re-analyzed and high-resolution HLA genotyping was added so that TCR occurrence patterns could be studied.

The library was made by the immunoSEQ multiplex PCR assay. A mixture of 60 forward primers for TCR Vbeta segments and 13 reverse primers for TCR Jbeta segments was used in the multiplex PCR. A multiplex PCR assay on genomic DNA amplified the CDR3 region of rearranged TCR beta genes. The Illumina HiSeq System was used to sequence the amplified TCR beta libraries as 87-base-pair reads. In the original analysis: A later analysis tallied some 79 million unique TCR beta chains across the 550 to 850 repertoires, and around 12 million of those chains were shared by two or more donors. Raw reads were error-corrected and collapsed into unique sequences with a nearest-neighbor algorithm that merged closely related sequences to remove PCR and sequencing errors. To assign V, D and J gene segments, CDR3 sequences were aligned to IMGT reference sequences. For a sequence to be retained, at least a six-nucleotide match to both a V gene segment and a J gene segment was required. A rearrangement was called productive if the CDR3 had no stop codons and remained in frame with V and J, and every other rearrangement was called non-productive. Following IMGT convention, CDR3 was defined as the stretch from the second conserved V-encoded cysteine up to the conserved J-encoded phenylalanine. The earlier analysis of about 590 of the donors excluded sequences that lacked an unambiguous match to a single V gene segment. An earlier analysis of a few hundred of the donors classified V segments as functional when productive rearrangements were above 56.7% and as segregating when the standard deviation between donors was above 5%. To diagnose cytomegalovirus status from the catalog of TCR beta chain sequences, a statistical classification framework was built. In a later analysis, V and J genes were assigned by comparing TCR nucleotide sequences against IMGT/GENE-DB human TR gene sequences. In a later analysis, CDR3 sequences and most-parsimonious VDJ recombination scenarios were assigned using the TCRdist pipeline. In a later analysis, each TCR beta chain was defined by its CDR3 amino acid sequence together with its V-gene family, and reads lacking a unique V-gene family were excluded. A later analysis removed 450 to 600 highly shared, low-generation-probability nucleotide sequences to deal with suspected cross-contamination and a sequencing artifact. A later analysis calculated a clonal expansion index for each public chain from normalized within-repertoire ranks of inferred template counts. A later analysis computed generation probabilities with a VDJ recombination model fitted to out-of-frame rearrangements, and checked the results against IGoR. In a later analysis, TCR-TCR, TCR-HLA and TCR-CMV co-occurrence was scored with hypergeometric tests, and a repertoire-size bias correction was applied to TCR pairs. To estimate false discovery rates, a later analysis permuted the HLA or CMV assignments 20 times. A later analysis grouped co-occurring TCRs with DBSCAN, adding TCRdist sequence similarity when clustering within HLA-allele-positive subsets. For co-occurrence clustering, repertoires with fewer than 30,000 or more than 120,000 public chains were excluded, along with about five repertoires with anomalous nucleotide sharing. The table was pulled from immuneACCESS by TCRdb, which kept in-frame rearrangements only. Such tables lose some clones; where checked, under half of the loss comes from unresolved V genes, and the rest has no known cause. That table furnishes V, J and clone size, whereas the DNA furnished D and trimming. Within this sample are fewer than 200,000 clones, with roughly four fifths of them counted one time only. Together, the top ten hold roughly 0.82% of the sample.

V has 8 bases trimmed and J has 3 bases trimmed; junction bases matching no gene number 17. As encoded in the germline V gene, CDR1 is MRHNA while CDR2 is SNTAGT. The cysteine opens and the phenylalanine closes a CDR3 of 17 amino acids. This entry keeps only the CDR3 DNA: 51 bases, framed from base 1. The cohort comprised 710 or so healthy bone marrow donors. At the time of sampling, every cohort member was nominally healthy, though immune exposures that went unrecorded were likely present. The donor was CMV seronegative and was included in the group of about 350 seronegative cohort members. A peripheral blood sample was collected from each donor, and TCR beta sequencing was performed on peripheral blood mononuclear cells. The Qiagen DNeasy Blood Extraction Kit was used to extract genomic DNA from the blood cell samples. Broader findings and caveats from the paper: Correlated functional status among segregating V segments might be attributable to linkage disequilibrium, but an unknown experimental factor could not be ruled out. A cluster of highly shared sequence variants was judged likely to be a technical artifact of the sequencing pipeline. In an earlier analysis of 450 to 750 of the donors, most TCR beta V segments appeared in productive rearrangements about 87% or about 30% of the time, broadly matching IMGT annotations. A later analysis reported that several top co-occurrence clusters appeared linked to parvovirus B19, influenza, CMV and Epstein-Barr virus. Sequencing depth was assumed to be roughly uniform across donors in the presence/absence analyses, though that assumption may not hold. A further reported finding was that TCR beta sequences accurately predicted the HLA-A and HLA-B alleles for most subjects in the first cohort. Assigning TCR associations to individual alleles was difficult when HLA alleles, especially DR and DQ, strongly co-occurred. While some public TCRs were present in many individuals, most TCR sequences turned up only very rarely across donors. A few of the identified cytomegalovirus-associated TCR beta chains were confirmed in vitro to be specific for cytomegalovirus antigens. V-gene and J-gene trimming of TCR beta chains was associated with a missense DCLRE1C variant in a later genetic analysis, and the association was replicated in an independent cohort. According to a later analysis, TCR association rates differed among HLA loci, with DRB1 alleles showing the most associated TCRs and HLA-C alleles showing the fewest. Because HLA typing was missing for some donors at each locus, association tests included only the typed subset. In a later analysis, 16,951 TCR beta sequences were associated with specific HLA alleles at a false discovery rate of 0.05. CMV serostatus was the only immune exposure information available for the cohort. The cohort was sequenced for TCR beta chains only, and without alpha or paired-chain data the features that could be detected were limited. The authors suggested that the approach could potentially be generalized to other disease states and immunological phenotypes. The earlier analysis of a few hundred of the donors excluded seventeen rarely observed V segments, including chromosome 9 orphons, because counts were too low. Because the 87-base-pair reads could not distinguish some IMGT-functional V segments, including TRBV6-2 and TRBV6-3, those segments were excluded. The study gave a list of about 150 TCR beta chains associated with cytomegalovirus. A later genetic analysis reported fewer N-insertions in productive TCRs among donors in an Asian-associated ancestry cluster than the roughly 620-donor mean. The classifier was reported to diagnose cytomegalovirus status with high specificity and sensitivity in both the original cohort and the validation cohort. A later analysis found that most CMV-associated TCR beta chains appeared HLA-restricted, with HLA associations seemingly driven largely by CMV exposure. Compared with equally common non-associated chains, HLA-associated TCR beta chains in a later analysis were more clonally expanded and had lower generation probabilities.

Recombination linked TRBV6-4 to TRBJ2-7, and 9 junction bases match TRBD1. Input material: PBMCs. The receptor's source is a female donor in good health and CMV-seronegative. The CDR3 protein is CASLRDRDILGDYEQYF. In nucleotides, the sequence is TGTGCCAGCTTGCGGGACAGGGATATTTTAGGGGACTACGAGCAGTACTTC.